This T cell receptor (beta chain) was identified in a study of blood T cell repertoires in COVID-19. Study summary: Researchers got acute and convalescent COVID-19 samples from the United States, Italy and Spain. Sample material is recorded as cDNA or gDNA derived from T cells, B-cell-depleted T cells, or PBMCs.

This clone was observed once. Authors' data handling: Using reference gene primer amplification, nucleated cell counts were estimated. The method was immunoSEQ multiplex PCR; TCRdb's version includes in-frame clones alone and lacks a portion of them. The V and J calls and the clone size are those of that table, but D and trimming were determined from the DNA. The repertoire holds some 370,000 clones, 89% seen once, with more than 1% in the top ten. V was pared by 1 base and J by 4 bases, with 7 bases of the junction left unmatched. Germline values: CDR1 LGHDT, CDR2 YNNKEL (reference sequence). CDR3 size: 16 residues.

Sequenced: peripheral blood. This clonotype was obtained from a man aged 40-49 years with acute or convalescent COVID-19. V is TRBV3-1 (or the pseudogene TRBV3-2) and J is TRBJ1-3, with TRBD1 matching 7 bases. This chain's CDR3 is CASSQGDSALGNTIYF. In DNA, the CDR3 is TGTGCCAGCAGCCAAGGGGACAGCGCTTTGGGAAACACCATATATTTT.